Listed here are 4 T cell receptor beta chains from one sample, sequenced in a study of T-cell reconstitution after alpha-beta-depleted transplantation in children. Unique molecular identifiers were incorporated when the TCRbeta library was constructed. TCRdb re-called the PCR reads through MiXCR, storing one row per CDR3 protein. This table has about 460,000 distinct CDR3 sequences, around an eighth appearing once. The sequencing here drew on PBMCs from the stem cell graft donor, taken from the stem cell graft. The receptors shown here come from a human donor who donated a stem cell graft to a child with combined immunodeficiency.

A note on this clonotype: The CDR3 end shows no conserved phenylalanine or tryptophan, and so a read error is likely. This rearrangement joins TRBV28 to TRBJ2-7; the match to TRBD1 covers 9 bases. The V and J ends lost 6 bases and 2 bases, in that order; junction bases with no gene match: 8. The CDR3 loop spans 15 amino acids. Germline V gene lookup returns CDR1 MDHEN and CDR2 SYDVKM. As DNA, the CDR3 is TGTGCCAGCAGCTACCCGGGACAGGGAGCCTACGAGCAGTACTGC. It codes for CASSYPGQGAYEQYC.

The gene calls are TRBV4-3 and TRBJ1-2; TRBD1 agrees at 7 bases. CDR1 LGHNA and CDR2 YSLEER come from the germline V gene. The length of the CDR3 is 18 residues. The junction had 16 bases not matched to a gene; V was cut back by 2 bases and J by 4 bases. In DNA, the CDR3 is TGCGCCAGCAGCCAATCTTGGACCGGGACAGCAGACGTCTATGGCTACACCTTC. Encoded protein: CASSQSWTGTADVYGYTF.

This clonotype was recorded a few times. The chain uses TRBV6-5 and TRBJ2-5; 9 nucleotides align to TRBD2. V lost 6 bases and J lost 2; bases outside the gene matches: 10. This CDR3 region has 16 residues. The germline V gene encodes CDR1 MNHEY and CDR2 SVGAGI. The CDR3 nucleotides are TGTGCCAGCAGGCCATGGACTAGCGTACCGCAAGAGACCCAGTACTTC. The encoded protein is CASRPWTSVPQETQYF.

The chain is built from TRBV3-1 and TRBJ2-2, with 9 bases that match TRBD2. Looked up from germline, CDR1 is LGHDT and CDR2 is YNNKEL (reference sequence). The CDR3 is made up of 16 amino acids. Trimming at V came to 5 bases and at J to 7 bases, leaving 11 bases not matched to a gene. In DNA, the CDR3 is TGTGCCAGCAGCTCTGAGCAGCGGGGGGCGAACGGGGAGCTGTTTTTT. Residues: CASSSEQRGANGELFF.